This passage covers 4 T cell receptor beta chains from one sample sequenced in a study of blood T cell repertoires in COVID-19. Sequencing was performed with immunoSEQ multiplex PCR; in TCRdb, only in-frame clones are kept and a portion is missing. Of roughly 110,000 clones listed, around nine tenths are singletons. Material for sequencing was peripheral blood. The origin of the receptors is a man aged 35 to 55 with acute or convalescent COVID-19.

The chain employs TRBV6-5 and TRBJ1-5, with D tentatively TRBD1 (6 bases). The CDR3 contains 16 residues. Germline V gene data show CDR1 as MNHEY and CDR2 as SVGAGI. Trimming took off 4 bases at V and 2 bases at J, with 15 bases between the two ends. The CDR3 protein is CASSSTQGSGNQPQHF. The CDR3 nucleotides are TGTGCCAGCAGTTCTACCCAGGGGTCGGGCAATCAGCCCCAGCATTTT.

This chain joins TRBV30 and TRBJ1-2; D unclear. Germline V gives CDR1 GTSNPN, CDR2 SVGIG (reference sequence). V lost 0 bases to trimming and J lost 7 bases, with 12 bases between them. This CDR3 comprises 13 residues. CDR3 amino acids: CAWSVSSVGGYTF. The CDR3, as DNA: TGTGCCTGGAGTGTATCCAGCGTCGGTGGCTACACCTTC.

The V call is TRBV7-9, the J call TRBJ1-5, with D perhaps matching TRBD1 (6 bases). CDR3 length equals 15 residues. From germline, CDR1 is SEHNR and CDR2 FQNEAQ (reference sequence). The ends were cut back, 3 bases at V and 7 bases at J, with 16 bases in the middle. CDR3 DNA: TGTGCCAGCAGCTTTGAAGGGGGTAGGGGACAGCCCCAGCATTTT. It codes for CASSFEGGRGQPQHF.

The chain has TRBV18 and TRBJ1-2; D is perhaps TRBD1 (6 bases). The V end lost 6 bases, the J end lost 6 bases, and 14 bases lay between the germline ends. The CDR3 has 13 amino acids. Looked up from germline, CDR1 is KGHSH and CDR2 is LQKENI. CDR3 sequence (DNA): TGTGCCAGCTCCCTCGGAGCAGGGGATGGCTACACCTTC. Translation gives CASSLGAGDGYTF. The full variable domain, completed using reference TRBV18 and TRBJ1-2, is NAGVMQNPRHLVRRRGQEARLRCSPMKGHSHVYWYRQLPEEGLKFMVYLQKENIIDESGMPKERFSAEFPKEGPSILRIQQVVRGDSAAYFCASSLGAGDGYTFGSGTRLTVV.